Listed below are T cell receptor beta chains from one sample, sequenced in a study of blood T cell repertoires in COVID-19. The data were produced by immunoSEQ multiplex PCR, yet TCRdb's version contains in-frame clones alone and is incomplete. Of some 160,000 clones listed, roughly 80% are singletons. Input material: peripheral blood. These receptors were obtained from a man aged 45-65 years with active or convalescent COVID-19. Both conserved end residues are part of each CDR3. The order of the fields is CDR3 protein, CDR3 DNA, clone size, D gene, V gene, J gene. D genes are given only for firm matches. Size is omitted from some rows. Given values are once, few, many or a class for expanded clones.

CDR3 protein: CASSIGLASTDTQYF; CDR3 DNA: TGTGCCAGTAGTATCGGACTAGCTTCCACAGATACGCAGTATTTT; clone size: .; D gene: TRBD2; V gene: TRBV19; J gene: TRBJ2-3
CDR3 protein: CASSLTGYTEAFF; CDR3 DNA: TGTGCCAGTAGTCTCACAGGGTATACTGAAGCTTTCTTT; clone size: .; D gene: .; V gene: TRBV19; J gene: TRBJ1-1
CDR3 protein: CSAPLFLAQYF; CDR3 DNA: TGCAGTGCCCCACTCTTTTTGGCGCAGTATTTT; clone size: .; D gene: .; V gene: TRBV20-1; J gene: TRBJ2-3
CDR3 protein: CASSEGPRTGELFF; CDR3 DNA: TGTGCCAGCAGTGAAGGCCCCCGGACCGGGGAGCTGTTTTTT; clone size: .; D gene: .; V gene: TRBV2; J gene: TRBJ2-2
CDR3 protein: CASSLRGRVGNQPQHF; CDR3 DNA: TGTGCCAGCAGTTTACGGGGGAGGGTAGGCAATCAGCCCCAGCATTTT; clone size: .; D gene: .; V gene: TRBV27; J gene: TRBJ1-5
CDR3 protein: CASSPPYSGANVLTF; CDR3 DNA: TGTGCCAGCAGTCCCCCCTACTCTGGGGCCAACGTCCTGACTTTC; clone size: .; D gene: .; V gene: TRBV6-2/TRBV6-3; J gene: TRBJ2-6
CDR3 protein: CASSLSGANVLTF; CDR3 DNA: TGTGCCAGCAGCCTCTCTGGGGCCAACGTCCTGACTTTC; clone size: .; D gene: .; V gene: TRBV27; J gene: TRBJ2-6
CDR3 protein: CASSLEIASSYNEQFF; CDR3 DNA: TGTGCCAGCAGCTTAGAAATTGCCAGCTCCTACAATGAGCAGTTCTTC; clone size: .; D gene: .; V gene: TRBV11-2; J gene: TRBJ2-1
CDR3 protein: CASSQEKGGVYGYTF; CDR3 DNA: TGTGCCAGCAGCCAAGAGAAAGGGGGAGTCTATGGCTACACCTTC; clone size: .; D gene: .; V gene: TRBV3-1/TRBV3-2; J gene: TRBJ1-2
CDR3 protein: CASSSAGAYEQYF; CDR3 DNA: TGTGCCAGCAGCTCCGCGGGTGCCTACGAGCAGTACTTC; clone size: once; D gene: .; V gene: TRBV7-9; J gene: TRBJ2-7
CDR3 protein: CASSTGRMNGRAGEQFF; CDR3 DNA: TGTGCCAGCAGCACCGGCAGAATGAACGGGAGGGCCGGAGAGCAGTTCTTC; clone size: .; D gene: TRBD2; V gene: TRBV11-3; J gene: TRBJ2-1
CDR3 protein: CASSSDRDFYEQYF; CDR3 DNA: TGTGCCAGCAGTTCTGACAGAGATTTCTACGAGCAGTACTTC; clone size: .; D gene: .; V gene: TRBV27; J gene: TRBJ2-7
CDR3 protein: CASSQSTGGGTDTQYF; CDR3 DNA: TGTGCCAGCAGCCAATCTACAGGGGGCGGTACAGATACGCAGTATTTT; clone size: .; D gene: TRBD1; V gene: TRBV7-3; J gene: TRBJ2-3
CDR3 protein: CATWDRNQPQHF; CDR3 DNA: TGTGCCACCTGGGACAGGAATCAGCCCCAGCATTTT; clone size: .; D gene: TRBD1; V gene: TRBV19; J gene: TRBJ1-5
CDR3 protein: CASSDREVSYNEQFF; CDR3 DNA: TGTGCCAGCAGCGACAGGGAGGTATCCTACAATGAGCAGTTCTTC; clone size: .; D gene: .; V gene: TRBV3-1/TRBV3-2; J gene: TRBJ2-1
CDR3 protein: CASSLSPLSASYNEQFF; CDR3 DNA: TGTGCCAGCAGCTTATCCCCCCTTAGCGCGTCCTACAATGAGCAGTTCTTC; clone size: .; D gene: .; V gene: TRBV7-6; J gene: TRBJ2-1
CDR3 protein: CAWSVDSTEAFF; CDR3 DNA: TGTGCCTGGAGTGTAGATAGCACTGAAGCTTTCTTT; clone size: few; D gene: .; V gene: TRBV30; J gene: TRBJ1-1
CDR3 protein: CASKRLAESTGELFF; CDR3 DNA: TGTGCCAGTAAAAGACTAGCAGAGTCCACCGGGGAGCTGTTTTTT; clone size: few; D gene: TRBD2; V gene: TRBV19; J gene: TRBJ2-2
CDR3 protein: CASRRDRASGELFF; CDR3 DNA: TGCGCCAGCAGGAGGGACAGGGCTAGCGGGGAGCTGTTTTTT; clone size: .; D gene: TRBD1; V gene: TRBV5-1; J gene: TRBJ2-2
CDR3 protein: CASSPGTGPYEQYF; CDR3 DNA: TGTGCCAGCAGTCCCGGGACAGGGCCTTACGAGCAGTACTTC; clone size: .; D gene: TRBD1; V gene: TRBV27; J gene: TRBJ2-7
CDR3 protein: CASSSLAGGSFGTDTQYF; CDR3 DNA: TGCGCCAGCAGCTCACTAGCGGGAGGGTCCTTCGGCACAGATACGCAGTATTTT; clone size: .; D gene: TRBD2; V gene: TRBV5-1; J gene: TRBJ2-3
CDR3 protein: CASSKPPPADYGYTF; CDR3 DNA: TGTGCCAGCAGCAAACCCCCCCCGGCGGACTATGGCTACACCTTC; clone size: once; D gene: .; V gene: TRBV21-1; J gene: TRBJ1-2
CDR3 protein: CASSNLTGVQPQHF; CDR3 DNA: TGTGCCAGCAGTAACCTTACAGGGGTTCAGCCCCAGCATTTT; clone size: .; D gene: TRBD1; V gene: TRBV6-6; J gene: TRBJ1-5
CDR3 protein: CASSKTGEEWNTEAFF; CDR3 DNA: TGTGCCAGTAGTAAGACAGGGGAGGAATGGAACACTGAAGCTTTCTTT; clone size: .; D gene: TRBD1; V gene: TRBV19; J gene: TRBJ1-1
CDR3 protein: CASSRTPVYRNEQFF; CDR3 DNA: TGTGCCAGCAGTCGGACACCCGTATACCGGAATGAGCAGTTCTTC; clone size: .; D gene: .; V gene: TRBV2; J gene: TRBJ2-1
CDR3 protein: CSVETPYGAEQYF; CDR3 DNA: TGCAGCGTTGAAACCCCCTATGGAGCCGAGCAGTACTTC; clone size: .; D gene: .; V gene: TRBV29-1; J gene: TRBJ2-7
CDR3 protein: CASSTGLPGDEQFF; CDR3 DNA: TGCGCCAGCAGCACGGGACTTCCCGGTGATGAGCAGTTCTTC; clone size: .; D gene: .; V gene: TRBV4-1; J gene: TRBJ2-1
CDR3 protein: CATSDVWGDQPQHF; CDR3 DNA: TGTGCCACCAGTGATGTATGGGGGGATCAGCCCCAGCATTTT; clone size: .; D gene: .; V gene: TRBV24-1; J gene: TRBJ1-5
CDR3 protein: CASSLFGAEAFF; CDR3 DNA: TGTGCCAGCAGCTTGTTCGGTGCTGAAGCTTTCTTT; clone size: .; D gene: .; V gene: TRBV5-6; J gene: TRBJ1-1
CDR3 protein: CASTSSGLAGGYEQYF; CDR3 DNA: TGTGCCAGTACGTCCTCAGGACTAGCGGGAGGGTACGAGCAGTACTTC; clone size: once; D gene: TRBD2; V gene: TRBV19; J gene: TRBJ2-7
CDR3 protein: CASSVGLAGFSSHEQYF; CDR3 DNA: TGTGCCAGCAGCGTAGGACTAGCGGGCTTCTCCTCCCACGAGCAGTACTTC; clone size: .; D gene: TRBD2; V gene: TRBV9; J gene: TRBJ2-7
CDR3 protein: CASTSYNQNTGELFF; CDR3 DNA: TGTGCCAGCACCTCTTACAATCAAAACACCGGGGAGCTGTTTTTT; clone size: .; D gene: .; V gene: TRBV27; J gene: TRBJ2-2
CDR3 protein: CASRREGGAFGYTF; CDR3 DNA: TGTGCCAGCAGGAGGGAAGGGGGCGCGTTTGGCTACACCTTC; clone size: few; D gene: TRBD1; V gene: TRBV6-5; J gene: TRBJ1-2
CDR3 protein: CAWGGLLNEQFF; CDR3 DNA: TGTGCCTGGGGCGGACTTCTCAATGAGCAGTTCTTC; clone size: .; D gene: .; V gene: TRBV30; J gene: TRBJ2-1
CDR3 protein: CASSLSGGANYGYTF; CDR3 DNA: TGTGCCAGCAGTTTATCAGGGGGGGCTAACTATGGCTACACCTTC; clone size: .; D gene: .; V gene: TRBV27; J gene: TRBJ1-2
CDR3 protein: CASRGGSNSPLHF; CDR3 DNA: TGTGCCAGCAGGGGAGGGTCTAATTCACCCCTCCACTTT; clone size: few; D gene: .; V gene: TRBV6-5; J gene: TRBJ1-6
CDR3 protein: CASSLRTGENTEAFF; CDR3 DNA: TGTGCCAGCTCACTACGGACAGGGGAGAACACTGAAGCTTTCTTT; clone size: once; D gene: TRBD1; V gene: TRBV18; J gene: TRBJ1-1
CDR3 protein: CAISREDNSPLHF; CDR3 DNA: TGTGCCATCAGTCGGGAGGATAATTCACCCCTCCACTTT; clone size: .; D gene: .; V gene: TRBV10-3; J gene: TRBJ1-6
CDR3 protein: CSASVSGSESDTQYF; CDR3 DNA: TGCAGTGCTAGTGTTAGCGGGAGTGAGTCAGATACGCAGTATTTT; clone size: .; D gene: TRBD2; V gene: TRBV20-1; J gene: TRBJ2-3
CDR3 protein: CASSLGQGASPLHF; CDR3 DNA: TGCGCCAGCAGCCTGGGACAGGGGGCTTCACCCCTCCACTTT; clone size: .; D gene: TRBD1; V gene: TRBV4-1; J gene: TRBJ1-6
CDR3 protein: CASIPVGGAGNTIYF; CDR3 DNA: TGTGCCAGCATCCCCGTTGGAGGGGCTGGAAACACCATATATTTT; clone size: .; D gene: .; V gene: TRBV6-5; J gene: TRBJ1-3